Shown below are 18 T cell receptor beta chains from a single sample sequenced in a study of shared clonotypes between healthy human individuals. Profiling relied on immunoSEQ multiplex PCR, and the TCRdb table lists in-frame clones only, not all of them. Found here are more than 2,000,000 clones, more than 80% of them singletons; the top ten hold under 0.45%. Source material: naive CD4+ T cells from PBMCs. Indicated subset: CD45RA+ positively selected. The receptors stem from a man aged 18 to 30 in good health. Some clones in this sample may be carry-over from other donors' samples.

The chain carries TRBV5-1 and TRBJ1-3, with no clear D. Trimming shortened V by 4 bases and J by 0 bases, and 11 bases separated the two germline ends. Germline V gene lookup returns CDR1 SGHRS and CDR2 YFSETQ. The CDR3 runs to 15 residues. CDR3 bases: TGCGCCAGCAGCACCGACCCCACCTCTGGAAACACCATATATTTT. Translated, it gives CASSTDPTSGNTIYF.

The chain employs TRBV5-4 and TRBJ2-3; 9 bases agree with TRBD2. The germline CDR1 and CDR2 sequences are SGHNT and YYREEE (reference sequence). V shed 1 base and J 4 bases; nucleotides not matched to a gene: 4. This CDR3 contains 15 residues. The CDR3 DNA sequence: TGTGCCAGCAGCTTGAGCGGGAGGATAGCAGATACGCAGTATTTT. Amino acid sequence: CASSLSGRIADTQYF.

V gene TRBV30 combines with J gene TRBJ2-1; 11 bases align to TRBD2. CDR1 and CDR2 from the germline V gene are GTSNPN and SVGIG (reference sequence). Trimming cost V 3 bases and J 9 bases; bases outside gene matches: 10. The CDR3 covers 15 residues. The CDR3 nucleotides are TGTGCCTGGAGAAAGCGGGGACTAGCGGTCGGTGAGCAGTTCTTC. Amino acids: CAWRKRGLAVGEQFF.

The gene calls are TRBV30 and TRBJ2-4, with TRBD1 matching over 9 bases. V lost 3 bases and J lost 5; bases outside the gene matches: 5. Per the germline V gene, CDR1 is GTSNPN and CDR2 is SVGIG (reference sequence). The CDR3 is made up of 14 amino acids. CDR3 sequence reads: CAWRRTGVQNIQYF. As DNA, the CDR3 is TGTGCCTGGAGAAGGACAGGGGTTCAAAACATTCAGTACTTC.

This chain joins TRBV18 and TRBJ2-7; 9 nucleotides match TRBD2. The CDR3 sequence is 15 residues long. Trimming cost V 4 bases and J 4 bases; bases outside gene matches: 8. The germline CDR1 and CDR2 sequences are KGHSH and LQKENI. CDR3 in DNA: TGTGCCAGCTCACGCGAGGTGGCGGGAGGGTACGAGCAGTACTTC. Protein product: CASSREVAGGYEQYF.

Turning to this clone: Within the sample, other DNA sequences also encode this same CDR3. The chain couples TRBV5-1 to TRBJ1-1; 10 nucleotides match TRBD1. Germline V gene data show CDR1 as SGHRS and CDR2 as YFSETQ. The junction had 3 bases not matched to a gene; V was cut back by 2 bases and J by 8 bases. The CDR3 length is 13 residues. CDR3 nucleotide sequence: TGCGCCAGCAGCTTAGGGACAGGGGCGGAAGCTTTCTTT. Translated, it gives CASSLGTGAEAFF. Filled out from reference TRBV5-1 and TRBJ1-1, the complete variable domain reads KAGVTQTPRYLIKTRGQQVTLSCSPISGHRSVSWYQQTPGQGLQFLFEYFSETQRNKGNFPGRFSGRQFSNSRSEMNVSTLELGDSALYLCASSLGTGAEAFFGQGTRLTVV.

Points on this clone: The sample has other DNA sequences that encode this CDR3 too. The chain combines TRBV7-8 with TRBJ2-5; D might be TRBD2 (6 bases). CDR1 is SGHVS and CDR2 is FQNEAQ in the germline V gene. This CDR3 has 12 residues. Trimming removed 5 bases at V and 5 bases at J, with 9 bases between. CDR3 region: CASSLRGETQYF. In DNA, the CDR3 is TGTGCCAGCAGCCTACGGGGGGAGACCCAGTACTTC.

This chain joins TRBV27 and TRBJ1-1; TRBD1 matches at 8 bases. CDR3 length: 15 residues. V was pared by 7 bases and J by 1 base, with 8 bases of the junction left unmatched. The germline gives CDR1 MNHEY, CDR2 SMNVEV (reference sequence). The CDR3 nucleotides read TGTGCCAGCAACCTTGGACAGGGCAGGAACACTGAAGCTTTCTTT. Amino acids: CASNLGQGRNTEAFF.

For the CDR3, the DNA is TGTGCCAGCAGTGTTACACAGGGGGTCGGCAAGACCCAGTACTTC. Protein: CASSVTQGVGKTQYF. The rearrangement uses TRBV25-1 and TRBJ2-5; 8 nucleotides agree with TRBD1. Germline V gives CDR1 MGHDK, CDR2 SYGVNS. V lost 4 bases to trimming and J lost 6 bases; unmatched junction nucleotides: 10. The CDR3 covers 15 residues.

Comment on this clone: The sample holds other DNA sequences that translate to the same CDR3. The chain carries TRBV5-1 and TRBJ1-5, with D possibly TRBD1 on 5 matching bases. Trimming removed 0 bases from V and 1 base from J, with 5 bases in between. CDR1 and CDR2 (germline): SGHRS, YFSETQ. The CDR3 loop spans 14 amino acids. CDR3 region: CASSLGGSNQPQHF. CDR3 nucleotide sequence: TGCGCCAGCAGCTTGGGGGGGAGCAATCAGCCCCAGCATTTT. The whole variable domain, remainder taken from reference TRBV5-1 and TRBJ1-5, is KAGVTQTPRYLIKTRGQQVTLSCSPISGHRSVSWYQQTPGQGLQFLFEYFSETQRNKGNFPGRFSGRQFSNSRSEMNVSTLELGDSALYLCASSLGGSNQPQHFGDGTRLSIL.

This chain uses TRBV11-1 with TRBJ2-7; unclear D gene. The CDR3 runs to 13 residues. Trimming pared 5 bases from V and 3 bases from J, leaving 11 bases between. Germline V gene sequence: CDR1 SGHAT, CDR2 FQDESV (reference sequence). The CDR3 region is CASSLDPYYEQYF. As DNA, the CDR3 is TGTGCCAGCAGCCTGGACCCTTACTACGAGCAGTACTTC.

The chain couples TRBV7-9 to TRBJ2-7, with TRBD2 matching over 13 bases. The germline V gene encodes CDR1 SEHNR and CDR2 FQNEAQ (reference sequence). The trim removed 5 bases at V and 0 bases at J, leaving 10 bases unmatched. CDR3 length: 18 residues. The CDR3 nucleotides read TGTGCCAGCAGCACTAGCGGGGGGGGATACGCAACCTCCTACGAGCAGTACTTC. It specifies CASSTSGGGYATSYEQYF.

The chain links TRBV9 to TRBJ2-2, with a tentative D call TRBD1 (5 bases). The CDR3 totals 15 residues. Trimming cost V 2 bases and J 1 base, with 9 bases left between them. Germline loops: CDR1 SGDLS, CDR2 YYNGEE. CDR3: CASSVTAKNTGELFF. The CDR3 DNA follows: TGTGCCAGCAGCGTGACAGCGAAGAACACCGGGGAGCTGTTTTTT.

This clone has a handful of counts. J is TRBJ2-7 and V is TRBV4-1, with 7 bases lining up with TRBD1. The CDR3 covers 15 residues. Losses at the gene ends were 1 base for V and 0 bases for J; bases not matched to a gene: 3. The germline CDR1 and CDR2 sequences are MGHRA and YSYEKL. CDR3 DNA: TGCGCCAGCAGCCAAGTAGGGACAGTCTCCTACGAGCAGTACTTC. The encoded protein is CASSQVGTVSYEQYF.

CDR3 nucleotides: TGTGCCGCCGGGGGTTTACGAAACACCATATATTTT. This sequence encodes CAAGGLRNTIYF. The J gene is TRBJ1-3, the V gene TRBV6-6; TRBD1 might be the D (5 bases). Per germline, CDR1 MNHNY and CDR2 SVGAGI (reference sequence). Trimming pared 11 bases from V and 5 bases from J, leaving 13 bases between. This CDR3 comprises 12 residues.

This clone was counted between two and nine times. This chain joins TRBV2 and TRBJ1-5; D uncertain. V dropped 8 bases and J dropped 4 bases, with 15 bases sitting between them. Per germline, CDR1 SNHLY and CDR2 FYNNEI. The CDR3 runs to 14 residues. The CDR3 DNA follows: TGTGCCAGCCAGGCGGGCCAGACAAATCAGCCCCAGCATTTT. Translating it yields CASQAGQTNQPQHF.

This clone has only one observation. The chain has TRBV28 and TRBJ1-1; 7 bases map to TRBD1. CDR1 is MDHEN and CDR2 is SYDVKM in the germline V gene. Trimming cost V 5 bases and J 10 bases; bases outside gene matches: 10. CDR3 length: 13 amino acids. CDR3 bases: TGTGCCAGCAGTCCTCCAGACAGGGCCGGAGCTTTCTTT. This gives the protein CASSPPDRAGAFF.

The V call is TRBV7-2, the J call TRBJ1-4, with TRBD1 matching 9 bases. Germline lookup yields CDR1 SGHTA and CDR2 FQGNSA. The CDR3 loop spans 15 amino acids. Trimming took 5 bases from V and 7 from J; bases not matched to a gene: 8. CDR3 residues: CASSQYRGRGEKLFF. CDR3 sequence (DNA): TGTGCCAGCAGCCAATACAGGGGGCGCGGTGAAAAACTGTTTTTT.